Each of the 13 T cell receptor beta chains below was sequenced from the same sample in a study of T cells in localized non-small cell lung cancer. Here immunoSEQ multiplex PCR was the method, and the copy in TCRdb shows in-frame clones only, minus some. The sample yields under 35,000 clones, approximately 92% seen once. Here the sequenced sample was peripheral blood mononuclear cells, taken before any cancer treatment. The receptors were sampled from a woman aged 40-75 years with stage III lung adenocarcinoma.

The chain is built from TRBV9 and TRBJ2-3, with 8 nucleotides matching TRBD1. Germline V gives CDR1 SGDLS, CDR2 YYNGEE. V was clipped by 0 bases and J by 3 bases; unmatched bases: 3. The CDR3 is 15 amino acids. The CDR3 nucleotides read TGTGCCAGCAGCGTAGGAGACAGGGGAACAGATACGCAGTATTTT. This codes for CASSVGDRGTDTQYF.

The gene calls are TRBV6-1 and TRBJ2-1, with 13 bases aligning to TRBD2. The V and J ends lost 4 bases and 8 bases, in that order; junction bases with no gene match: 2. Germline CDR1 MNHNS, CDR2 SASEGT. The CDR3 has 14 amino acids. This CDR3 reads CASSGTSGRDEQFF. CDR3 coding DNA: TGTGCCAGCAGTGGGACTAGCGGGAGAGATGAGCAGTTCTTC.

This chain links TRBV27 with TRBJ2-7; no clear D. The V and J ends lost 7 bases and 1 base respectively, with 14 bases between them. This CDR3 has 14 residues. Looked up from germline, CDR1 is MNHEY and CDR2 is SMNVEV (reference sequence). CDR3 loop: CASKRIGSSYEQYF. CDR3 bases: TGTGCCAGCAAGAGGATCGGCAGTTCCTACGAGCAGTACTTC.

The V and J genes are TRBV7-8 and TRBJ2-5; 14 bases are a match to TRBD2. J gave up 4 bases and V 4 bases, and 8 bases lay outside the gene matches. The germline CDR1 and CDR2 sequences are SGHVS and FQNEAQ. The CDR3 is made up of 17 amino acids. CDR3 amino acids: CASSSQTSGGAGETQYF. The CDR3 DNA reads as TGTGCCAGCAGCTCTCAGACTAGCGGGGGGGCGGGAGAGACCCAGTACTTC.

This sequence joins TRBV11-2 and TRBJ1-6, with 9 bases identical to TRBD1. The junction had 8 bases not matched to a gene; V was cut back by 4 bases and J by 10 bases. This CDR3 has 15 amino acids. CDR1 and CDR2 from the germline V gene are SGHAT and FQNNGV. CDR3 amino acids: CASSSGQGNYSPLHF. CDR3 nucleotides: TGTGCCAGCAGCTCTGGACAGGGGAATTACTCACCCCTCCACTTT.

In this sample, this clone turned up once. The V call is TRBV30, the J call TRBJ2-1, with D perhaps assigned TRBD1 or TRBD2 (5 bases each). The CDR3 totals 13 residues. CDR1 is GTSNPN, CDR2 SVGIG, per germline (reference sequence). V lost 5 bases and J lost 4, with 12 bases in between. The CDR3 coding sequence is TGTGCCTGGGCTTCCGGGGCTTACAATGAGCAGTTCTTC. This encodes CAWASGAYNEQFF.

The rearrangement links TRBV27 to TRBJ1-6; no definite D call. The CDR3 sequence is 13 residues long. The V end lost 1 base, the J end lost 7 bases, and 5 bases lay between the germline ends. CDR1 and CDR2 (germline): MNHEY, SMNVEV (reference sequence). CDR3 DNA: TGTGCCAGCAGTTTATTGGGGAATTCACCCCTCCACTTT. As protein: CASSLLGNSPLHF.

In DNA, the CDR3 is TGTGCCATCAGTGGACCTAACTATGGCTACACCTTC. This translates into CAISGPNYGYTF. The chain is built from TRBV10-3 and TRBJ1-2; D is ambiguous. V lost 4 bases, J lost 0 bases, and 3 bases lay in between. The length of the CDR3 is 12 residues. The germline V gene encodes CDR1 ENHRY and CDR2 SYGVKD.

CDR3 sequence (DNA): TGTGCCAGCAGCTTAGCTAGCGGGAGGGCCGGAGAGACCCAGTACTTC. It yields the protein CASSLASGRAGETQYF. The rearrangement links TRBV7-2 to TRBJ2-5; 11 bases line up with TRBD2. The J segment lost 4 bases and the V segment lost 0 bases, leaving 4 bases of the junction unmatched. This CDR3 contains 16 residues. Germline V CDR1 and CDR2: SGHTA, FQGNSA.

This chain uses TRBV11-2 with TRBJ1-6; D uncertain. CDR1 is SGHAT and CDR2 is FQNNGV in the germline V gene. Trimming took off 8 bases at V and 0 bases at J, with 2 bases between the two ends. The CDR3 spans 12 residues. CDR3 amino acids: CASGSYNSPLHF. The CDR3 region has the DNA TGTGCCAGCGGCTCCTATAATTCACCCCTCCACTTT.

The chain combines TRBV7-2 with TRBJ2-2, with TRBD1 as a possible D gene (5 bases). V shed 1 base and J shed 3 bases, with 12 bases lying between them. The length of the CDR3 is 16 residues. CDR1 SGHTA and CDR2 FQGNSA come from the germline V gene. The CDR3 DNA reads TGTGCCAGCAGCTTAGGGGGCAGGGTCTACACCGGGGAGCTGTTTTTT. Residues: CASSLGGRVYTGELFF.

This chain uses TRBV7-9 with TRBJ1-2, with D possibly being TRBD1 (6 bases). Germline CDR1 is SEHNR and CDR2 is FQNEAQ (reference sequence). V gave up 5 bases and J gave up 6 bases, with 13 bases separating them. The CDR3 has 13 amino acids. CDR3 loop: CASSPRTDHGYTF. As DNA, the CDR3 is TGTGCCAGCAGCCCCCGGACAGACCATGGCTACACCTTC. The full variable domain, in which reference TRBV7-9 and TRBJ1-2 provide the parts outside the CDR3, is DTGVSQNPRHKITKRGQNVTFRCDPISEHNRLYWYRQTLGQGPEFLTYFQNEAQLEKSRLLSDRFSAERPKGSFSTLEIQRTEQGDSAMYLCASSPRTDHGYTFGSGTRLTVV.

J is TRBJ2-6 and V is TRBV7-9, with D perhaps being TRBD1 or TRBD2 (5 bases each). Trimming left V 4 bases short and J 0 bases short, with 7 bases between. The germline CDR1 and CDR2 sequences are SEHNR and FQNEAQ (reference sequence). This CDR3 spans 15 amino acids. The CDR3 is CASSWGSSGANVLTF. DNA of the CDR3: TGTGCCAGCAGCTGGGGGAGCTCTGGGGCCAACGTCCTGACTTTC. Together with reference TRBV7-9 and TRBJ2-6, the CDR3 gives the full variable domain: DTGVSQNPRHKITKRGQNVTFRCDPISEHNRLYWYRQTLGQGPEFLTYFQNEAQLEKSRLLSDRFSAERPKGSFSTLEIQRTEQGDSAMYLCASSWGSSGANVLTFGAGSRLTVL.